These 7 T cell receptor beta chains were sequenced from one sample in a study of blood T cell repertoires in COVID-19. Assay used: immunoSEQ multiplex PCR; TCRdb lists only in-frame clones, some missing. The sample has some 190,000 clones, approximately 80% seen once. The sample was peripheral blood. The source of these receptors is a woman in her 40s with COVID-19, enrolled during active disease.

The V gene is TRBV7-2, the J gene TRBJ2-7; weak D call: TRBD2 (6 bases). The ends were cut back, 2 bases at V and 2 bases at J, with 13 bases in the middle. Looked up from germline, CDR1 is SGHTA and CDR2 is FQGNSA. This CDR3 comprises 15 residues. In DNA form, the CDR3 reads TGTGCCAGCAGCTTAATGGTAGCGGCAGCCTACGAGCAGTACTTC. The encoded protein is CASSLMVAAAYEQYF.

CDR3 DNA sequence: TGCGCCAGCAGTGATGTCAGACAACTAGCCAAAAACATTCAGTACTTC. It specifies CASSDVRQLAKNIQYF. V usage is TRBV10-2 and J usage is TRBJ2-4; D call uncertain. V was trimmed by 3 bases and J by 0 bases, leaving 12 bases between them. The CDR3 spans 16 residues. Germline CDR1 reads WSHSY; CDR2 reads SAAADI.

The chain is built from TRBV25-1 and TRBJ2-5; 7 nucleotides line up with TRBD1. With V trimmed by 5 bases and J by 3 bases, 12 bases remained unmatched. Germline loops: CDR1 MGHDK, CDR2 SYGVNS. The CDR3 totals 16 residues. Here the CDR3 DNA reads TGTGCCAGCAGTCGATCTACCGGGACAGTGAAAGAGACCCAGTACTTC. Protein product: CASSRSTGTVKETQYF.

On this clone itself: At one boundary the junction diverges from the germline segment, which might be a read error. V and J are TRBV11-2 and TRBJ2-3; D is possibly TRBD2 (5 bases). The CDR3 is 12 amino acids. Germline CDR1 reads SGHAT; CDR2 reads FQNNGV. CDR3 in amino acids: CASSSRDTLEDF. The CDR3 bases are TGTGCCAGCAGCTCCCGGGATACCCTAGAGGATTTT.

The V gene is TRBV18, the J gene TRBJ2-3; TRBD2 is a possible D gene (5 bases). V dropped 6 bases and J dropped 4 bases, with 14 bases sitting between them. The CDR3 is made up of 14 amino acids. CDR1 is KGHSH, CDR2 LQKENI, per germline. DNA of the CDR3: TGTGCCAGCTCGCCAAGTGGTAGCGCAGATACGCAGTATTTT. As protein: CASSPSGSADTQYF.

This chain joins TRBV14 and TRBJ1-1; 9 bases line up with TRBD1. Germline V gene lookup returns CDR1 SGHDN and CDR2 FVKESK. This CDR3 has 15 amino acids. With 3 bases clipped from V and 1 base from J, the junction kept 3 bases outside the gene matches. This chain's CDR3 is CASSQRTGANTEAFF. The CDR3, as DNA: TGTGCCAGCAGCCAGCGGACAGGGGCGAACACTGAAGCTTTCTTT.

The chain links TRBV19 to TRBJ1-2; possible D gene TRBD1, 5 bases. Germline assignment: CDR1 LNHDA and CDR2 SQIVND (reference sequence). Trimming cost V 6 bases and J 8 bases, with 22 bases left between them. CDR3 size: 15 residues. The CDR3 DNA reads as TGTGCCAGTAGGCCCTCTGGGGCAGTTCGTGGAGGCTACACCTTC. As protein: CASRPSGAVRGGYTF. The whole variable domain, remainder taken from reference TRBV19 and TRBJ1-2, is DGGITQSPKYLFRKEGQNVTLSCEQNLNHDAMYWYRQDPGQGLRLIYYSQIVNDFQKGDIAEGYSVSREKKESFPLTVTSAQKNPTAFYLCASRPSGAVRGGYTFGSGTRLTVV.